This TCR beta chain was captured in a study of blood T cell repertoires in COVID-19. The CDR3 covers 15 residues. Trimming shortened V by 2 bases and J by 2 bases, and 11 bases separated the two germline ends. Germline CDR1 reads MDHEN; CDR2 reads SYDVKM. The protocol was immunoSEQ multiplex PCR, while the TCRdb copy is restricted to in-frame clones and leaves out a portion. The sample has 75,000 to 80,000 clones, less than 90% seen once. The sequence derives from a human donor in a cohort sampled during active COVID-19. The chain recombines TRBV28 with TRBJ2-3; maybe TRBD2 (5 bases). Sequenced: peripheral blood. The CDR3 sequence: CASSLTADFTDTQYF. CDR3 bases: TGTGCCAGCAGTTTAACTGCGGACTTCACAGATACGCAGTATTTT.